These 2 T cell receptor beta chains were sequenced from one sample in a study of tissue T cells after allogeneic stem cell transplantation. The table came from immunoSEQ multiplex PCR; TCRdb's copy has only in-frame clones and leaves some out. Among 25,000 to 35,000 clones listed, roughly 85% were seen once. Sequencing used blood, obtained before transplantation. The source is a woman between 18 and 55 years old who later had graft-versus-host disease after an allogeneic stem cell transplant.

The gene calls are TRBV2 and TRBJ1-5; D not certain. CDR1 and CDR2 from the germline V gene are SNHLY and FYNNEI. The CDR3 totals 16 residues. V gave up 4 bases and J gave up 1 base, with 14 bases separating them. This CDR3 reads CASSASRIASNQPQHF. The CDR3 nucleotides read TGTGCCAGCAGTGCCTCTCGTATCGCGAGCAATCAGCCCCAGCATTTT.

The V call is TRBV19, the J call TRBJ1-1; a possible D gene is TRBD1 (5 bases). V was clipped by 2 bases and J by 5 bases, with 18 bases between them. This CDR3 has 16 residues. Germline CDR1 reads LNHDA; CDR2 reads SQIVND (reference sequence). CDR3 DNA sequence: TGTGCCAGTAGTATAAGTGTTTGGGGACGGGGGACTGAAGCTTTCTTT. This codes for CASSISVWGRGTEAFF.